The 14 T cell receptor beta chains in this list originate from one sample, sequenced in a study of T cell clonality in common variable immunodeficiency. Sequenced by immunoSEQ multiplex PCR; TCRdb stores in-frame clones only, minus some. This sample comprises roughly 9,000 clones, none seen once only. General observations from the study: Fewer deletions and N-nucleotide insertions were reportedly seen in common variable immunodeficiency TCR beta sequences.

Their recognized antigens are unknown. The sample consisted of peripheral blood mononuclear cells. These TCRs come from a human donor with common variable immunodeficiency.

This clone was counted many times. The CDR3 end falls 3 residues outside the read, so it is completed with the germline J gene. The chain combines TRBV9 with TRBJ2-2; D call uncertain. Trimming took off 3 bases at V and 1 base at J, with 4 bases between the two ends. The CDR3 consists of 13 residues. Germline V gene data show CDR1 as SGDLS and CDR2 as YYNGEE. CDR3 DNA, as far as it was read: TGTGCCAGCAGCGCCCAGAACACCGGGGAG. Protein product: CASSAQNTGE. In full, the CDR3 is CASSAQNTGELFF.

This clone was observed many times. The read gets to within 3 residues of the CDR3 end, and the germline J gene fills in the rest. The gene calls are TRBV5-1 and TRBJ2-2; 8 bases are shared with TRBD1. Germline values: CDR1 SGHRS, CDR2 YFSETQ. CDR3 size: 15 residues. With 3 bases clipped from V and 6 bases from J, the junction kept 7 bases outside the gene matches. This CDR3 is CASSYGQGLAGELFF. The sequenced CDR3 bases are TGCGCCAGCAGCTATGGACAGGGTCTCGCCGGGGAG.

This clone was seen repeatedly, ten times or more. The CDR3 end lies 3 residues beyond the end of the read and is filled in from the germline J gene. The chain links TRBV7-2 to TRBJ2-1; 8 bases agree with TRBD2. With V trimmed by 6 bases and J by 8 bases, 9 bases remained unmatched. The CDR3 runs to 14 residues. Germline assignment: CDR1 SGHTA and CDR2 FQGNSA. Here the CDR3 reads CASRVAGPVDEQFF. The CDR3 DNA, read in part, is TGTGCCAGCAGAGTAGCGGGGCCTGTAGATGAG.

By proportion, this clone is medium-sized (0.01 to 0.1%). The read gets to within 3 residues of the CDR3 end, and the germline J gene fills in the rest. The V gene is TRBV20-1, the J gene TRBJ1-6; 7 bases agree with TRBD1. Germline values: CDR1 DFQATT, CDR2 SNEGSKA (reference sequence). V shed 4 bases and J 5 bases; nucleotides not matched to a gene: 11. The CDR3 sequence is 16 residues long. The CDR3 sequence: CSAKGPGGRDNSPLHF. CDR3 bases read: TGCAGTGCTAAGGGTCCAGGGGGACGGGATAATTCACCC.

Points on this clone: The sequence runs out 3 residues before the end of the CDR3; the remainder is reconstructed from the germline J gene. The V call is TRBV18, the J call TRBJ2-7; 7 positions match TRBD1. Trimming at V came to 8 bases and at J to 2 bases, leaving 6 bases not matched to a gene. The CDR3 is made up of 13 amino acids. Germline V gives CDR1 KGHSH, CDR2 LQKENI. The DNA read from the CDR3 is TGTGCCAGCGCGCCTGGACAGGCCTACGAG. It translates to CASAPGQAYE. The entire CDR3 sequence reads CASAPGQAYEQYF.

This clone was recorded many times. The read falls 3 residues short of the CDR3 end, and the missing part is taken from the germline J gene. This rearrangement joins TRBV18 to TRBJ1-1; maybe TRBD1 (5 bases). The CDR3 is 14 amino acids. Germline V gene sequence: CDR1 KGHSH, CDR2 LQKENI. Trimming stripped 2 bases from V and 3 bases from J, with 10 bases between. The CDR3: CASSPIRGDTEAFF. The CDR3 DNA, read in part, is TGTGCCAGCTCACCAATCCGGGGGGACACTGAA.

This clone has a count of ten or more. The read ends 3 residues shy of where the CDR3 ends; the end is completed using the germline J gene. V is TRBV7-2 and J is TRBJ2-3; no firm D call. V was shortened by 1 base and J by 4 bases, with 6 bases between the two germline ends. The length of the CDR3 is 13 residues. Germline CDR1 and CDR2: SGHTA and FQGNSA. The CDR3 spells CASSLGLADTQYF. The sequenced part of the CDR3 DNA is TGTGCCAGCAGCTTAGGCCTAGCAGATACG. Drawing the rest from reference TRBV7-2 and TRBJ2-3, the complete variable domain is GAGVSQSPSNKVTEKGKDVELRCDPISGHTALYWYRQSLGQGLEFLIYFQGNSAPDKSGLPSDRFSAERTGGSVSTLTIQRTQQEDSAVYLCASSLGLADTQYFGPGTRLTVL.

This clone came up many times. The CDR3 end lies 3 residues beyond the end of the read and is filled in from the germline J gene. V gene TRBV10-1 combines with J gene TRBJ1-6; no definite D call. The CDR3 is 13 residues long. Trimming removed 3 bases at V and 7 bases at J, with 7 bases between. Looked up from germline, CDR1 is WNHNN and CDR2 is SYGVQD (reference sequence). The CDR3 loop reads CASSDVQNSPLHF. CDR3 DNA, as far as it was read: TGCGCCAGCAGTGATGTACAGAATTCACCC.

This clone was seen at least ten times. Sequencing ends 3 residues short of the CDR3 end; the germline J gene provides the rest. The chain carries TRBV19 and TRBJ2-2, with TRBD1 matching over 8 bases. The CDR3 is 14 residues long. CDR1 and CDR2 (germline): LNHDA, SQIVND (reference sequence). V dropped 4 bases and J dropped 4; count of bases not matched to a gene: 2. The sequenced part of the CDR3 DNA is TGTGCCAGTAGTAGGACAGGGCCCACCGGGGAG. Translated, it gives CASSRTGPTGE. The CDR3 as a whole reads CASSRTGPTGELFF. The full variable domain, in which reference TRBV19 and TRBJ2-2 provide the parts outside the CDR3, is DGGITQSPKYLFRKEGQNVTLSCEQNLNHDAMYWYRQDPGQGLRLIYYSQIVNDFQKGDIAEGYSVSREKKESFPLTVTSAQKNPTAFYLCASSRTGPTGELFFGEGSRLTVL.

This clone has a count of ten or more. The read halts 3 residues ahead of the CDR3 end, with the missing end drawn from the germline J gene. The V call is TRBV10-1, the J call TRBJ1-6; D ambiguous. Germline V CDR1 and CDR2: WNHNN, SYGVQD (reference sequence). Trimming shortened V by 3 bases and J by 10 bases, and 10 bases separated the two germline ends. The CDR3 has 13 amino acids. The CDR3 spells CASSDLRYSPLHF. The CDR3 bases that were read are TGCGCCAGCAGTGATCTGAGGTACTCACCC.

This clone was counted ten times or more. The read ends 3 residues early relative to the CDR3; the germline J gene fills the gap. At the DNA level, this CDR3 is encoded by other sequences in the same sample as well. The chain links TRBV29-1 to TRBJ1-1; no clear D. V lost 6 bases and J 4 bases, leaving 12 bases between the germline ends. CDR1 is SQVTM and CDR2 is ANQGSEA in the germline V gene. The CDR3 covers 12 residues. The CDR3 bases that were read are TGCAGCGTCGTCCGGGTCGGCACTGAA. Translated, it gives CSVVRVGTE. In full, the CDR3 reads CSVVRVGTEAFF.

This clone showed up many times. The CDR3 loop reads CASRRTGQETQYF. The DNA read from the CDR3 is TGTGCCAGCAGAAGGACAGGGCAAGAGACC. J is TRBJ2-5 and V is TRBV27, with TRBD1 matching 8 bases. Coverage ceases 3 residues before the CDR3 finishes, and the germline J gene fills in the end. J lost 2 bases, V lost 6 bases, and 2 bases had no gene match. Germline V lookup: CDR1 MNHEY, CDR2 SMNVEV (reference sequence). This CDR3 is 13 amino acids long.

With regard to this clone: The CDR3 end lies 3 residues beyond the end of the read and is filled in from the germline J gene. The V gene is TRBV18, the J gene TRBJ2-5; possibly TRBD1 for D (6 bases). The CDR3 runs 14 residues. Trimming left V 5 bases short and J 6 bases short, with 16 bases between. Germline V gives CDR1 KGHSH, CDR2 LQKENI. The CDR3 DNA, read in part, is TGTGCCAGCTCAAGGACAGCAGATAATAAGACC. Encoded protein: CASSRTADNKT. The complete CDR3 protein is CASSRTADNKTQYF.

Many counts were recorded for this clone. Read data end 3 residues before the CDR3 end; the end is taken from the germline J gene. The chain links TRBV2 to TRBJ2-3; no clear D. Trimming pared 1 base from V and 4 bases from J, leaving 9 bases between. CDR1 SNHLY and CDR2 FYNNEI come from the germline V gene. CDR3 length: 14 amino acids. This CDR3 is CASSEVGTPDTQYF. The sequenced part of the CDR3 DNA is TGTGCCAGCAGTGAAGTTGGCACCCCAGATACG.